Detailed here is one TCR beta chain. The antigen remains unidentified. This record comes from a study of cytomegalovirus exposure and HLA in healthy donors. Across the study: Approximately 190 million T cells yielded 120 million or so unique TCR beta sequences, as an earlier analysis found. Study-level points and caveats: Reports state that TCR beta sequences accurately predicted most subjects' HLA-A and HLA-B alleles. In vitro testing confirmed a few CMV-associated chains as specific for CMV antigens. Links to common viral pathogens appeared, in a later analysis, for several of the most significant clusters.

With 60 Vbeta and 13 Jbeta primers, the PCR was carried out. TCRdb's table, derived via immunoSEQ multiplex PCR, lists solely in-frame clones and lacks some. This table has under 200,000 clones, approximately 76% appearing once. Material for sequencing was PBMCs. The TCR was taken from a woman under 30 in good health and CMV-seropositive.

The CDR3 reads CASSSTSNYGYTF. The CDR3 DNA reads TGTGCCAGCAGCTCGACATCTAACTATGGCTACACCTTC. The rearrangement links TRBV5-4 to TRBJ1-2, with D unresolved. V lost 3 bases, J lost 0 bases, and 6 bases lay in between. This CDR3 contains 13 residues. Germline V lookup: CDR1 SGHNT, CDR2 YYREEE (reference sequence).